Below, 2 T cell receptor beta chains from the same sample are listed, as sequenced in a study of T cell responses to AZD1222 COVID-19 vaccine (dated by TCRdb to 2020 to 2023). Libraries were constructed by the immunoSEQ multiplex PCR assay. TCRdb took this table from immuneACCESS and kept in-frame rearrangements with V and J called. Such tables lack part of the clones; where checked against another copy, unresolved V genes explain under half of the gap, and the rest is unexplained. The table for this sample lists about 150,000 clones; about 94% of them were counted only once. The top ten hold approximately 4.9% of the sample. The time point label, read with the paper, signifies: baseline before first vaccination. Sample: peripheral blood, taken on day 0 of AZD1222 vaccination. The receptors originated from an adult in good health.

The chain carries TRBV9 and TRBJ1-5; D is unresolved. V shed 0 bases and J shed 4 bases, with 5 bases lying between them. Per germline, CDR1 SGDLS and CDR2 YYNGEE. The CDR3 runs 13 residues. In DNA form, the CDR3 reads TGTGCCAGCAGCGTAGGGGTAAATCAGCCCCAGCATTTT. Protein product: CASSVGVNQPQHF.

The J gene is TRBJ2-4, the V gene TRBV5-4; TRBD2 matches at 9 bases. The CDR3 has 17 residues. Unmatched junction bases numbered 10, after V lost 4 bases and J lost 2 bases. The germline gives CDR1 SGHNT, CDR2 YYREEE (reference sequence). This CDR3 reads CASSQGLAGITKNIQYF. The CDR3 DNA sequence: TGTGCCAGCAGCCAGGGACTAGCTGGGATAACCAAAAACATTCAGTACTTC.